The clone carrying this TCR beta chain was counted many times. Its specificity is not known. This sample was included in a study of T cell repertoires in cytomegalovirus infection. Study-level background: Peptides in the study included HLA-C-restricted and HLA-B-restricted CMV epitopes. CMV infection plus the matching HLA type was flagged by public TCR beta signatures. Notes on the study in general: There were HLA-C-restricted CMV-specific TCR beta clonotypes dominating the ex vivo response.

MiXCR, applied by TCRdb to the reads, yields one record per CDR3 protein. The sample has approximately 990,000 distinct CDR3 sequences, approximately 31% seen once. The clonotype originates from a human donor in good health (CMV status not recorded). Some clones in this sample may be carry-over from other donors' samples. The sequencing here drew on cultured CD8+ T cells from PBMCs, taken from culture after CMV antigen stimulation.

The DNA for the CDR3 is TGTGCCAGCAGCTTAGACGGGGGGCACACTGAAGCTTTCTTT. Amino acid sequence: CASSLDGGHTEAFF. V and J are TRBV7-2 and TRBJ1-1, with a possible D match to TRBD1 (6 bases). The V end lost 1 base, the J end lost 3 bases, and 9 bases lay between the germline ends. This CDR3 comprises 14 residues. The germline V gene encodes CDR1 SGHTA and CDR2 FQGNSA.